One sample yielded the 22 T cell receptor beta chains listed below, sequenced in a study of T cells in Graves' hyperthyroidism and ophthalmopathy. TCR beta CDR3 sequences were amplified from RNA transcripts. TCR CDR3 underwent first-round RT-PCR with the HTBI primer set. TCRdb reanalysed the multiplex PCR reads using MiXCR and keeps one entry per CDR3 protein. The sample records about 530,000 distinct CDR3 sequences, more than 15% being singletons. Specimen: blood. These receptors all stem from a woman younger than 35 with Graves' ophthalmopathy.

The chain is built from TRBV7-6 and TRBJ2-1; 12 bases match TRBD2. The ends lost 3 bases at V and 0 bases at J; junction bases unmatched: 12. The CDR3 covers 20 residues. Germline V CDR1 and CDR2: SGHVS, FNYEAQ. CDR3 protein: CASSFIQLAGGWSSYNEQFF. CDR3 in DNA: TGTGCCAGCAGCTTCATCCAACTAGCGGGAGGTTGGAGCTCCTACAATGAGCAGTTCTTC. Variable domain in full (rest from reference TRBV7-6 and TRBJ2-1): GAGVSQSPRYKVTKRGQDVALRCDPISGHVSLYWYRQALGQGPEFLTYFNYEAQQDKSGLPNDRFSAERPEGSISTLTIQRTEQRDSAMYRCASSFIQLAGGWSSYNEQFFGPGTRLTVL.

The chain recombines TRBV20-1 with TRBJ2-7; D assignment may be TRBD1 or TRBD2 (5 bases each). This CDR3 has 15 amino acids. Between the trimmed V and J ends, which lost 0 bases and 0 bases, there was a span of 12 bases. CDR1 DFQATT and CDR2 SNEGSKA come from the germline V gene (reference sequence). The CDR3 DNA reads TGCAGTGCTAGAGATTACCGGGGCAGCTCCTACGAGCAGTACTTC. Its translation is CSARDYRGSSYEQYF.

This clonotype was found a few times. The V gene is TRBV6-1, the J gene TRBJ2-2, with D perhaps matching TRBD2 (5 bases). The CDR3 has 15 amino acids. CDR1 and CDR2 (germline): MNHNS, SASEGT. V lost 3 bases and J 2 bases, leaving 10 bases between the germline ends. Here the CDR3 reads CASSEGAYNTGELFF. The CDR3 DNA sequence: TGTGCCAGCAGTGAGGGAGCATATAACACCGGGGAGCTGTTTTTT.

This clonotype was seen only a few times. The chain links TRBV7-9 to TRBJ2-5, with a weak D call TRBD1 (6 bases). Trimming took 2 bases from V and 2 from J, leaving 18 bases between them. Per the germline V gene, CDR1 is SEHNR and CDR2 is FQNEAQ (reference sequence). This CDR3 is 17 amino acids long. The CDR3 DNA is TGTGCCAGCAGCTTACCCTACGGACAGAGCGTACAAGAGACCCAGTACTTC. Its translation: CASSLPYGQSVQETQYF.

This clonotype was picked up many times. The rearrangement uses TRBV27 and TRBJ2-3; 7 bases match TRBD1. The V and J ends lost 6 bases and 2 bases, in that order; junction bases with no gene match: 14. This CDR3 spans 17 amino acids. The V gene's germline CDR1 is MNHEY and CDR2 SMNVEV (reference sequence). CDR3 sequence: CASRGRQGYPATDTQYF. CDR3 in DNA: TGTGCCAGCAGGGGCCGACAGGGATACCCAGCCACAGATACGCAGTATTTT.

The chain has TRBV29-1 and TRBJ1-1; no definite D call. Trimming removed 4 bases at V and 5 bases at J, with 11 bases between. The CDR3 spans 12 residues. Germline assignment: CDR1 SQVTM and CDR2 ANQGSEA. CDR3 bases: TGCAGCGTTGGATCCGGAGAAACTGAAGCTTTCTTT. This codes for CSVGSGETEAFF.

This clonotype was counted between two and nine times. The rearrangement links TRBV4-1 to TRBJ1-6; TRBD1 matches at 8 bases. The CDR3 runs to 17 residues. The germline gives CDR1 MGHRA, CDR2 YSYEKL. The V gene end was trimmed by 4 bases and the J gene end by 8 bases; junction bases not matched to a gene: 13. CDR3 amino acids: CASSLHSGQGRHSPLHF. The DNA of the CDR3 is TGCGCCAGCAGCCTCCATTCCGGACAGGGTCGCCATTCACCCCTCCACTTT.

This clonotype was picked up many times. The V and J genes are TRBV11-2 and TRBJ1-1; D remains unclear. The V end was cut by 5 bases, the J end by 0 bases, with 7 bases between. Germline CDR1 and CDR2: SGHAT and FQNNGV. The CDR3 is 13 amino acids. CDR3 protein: CASSPTMNTEAFF. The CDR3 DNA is TGTGCCAGCAGCCCCACAATGAACACTGAAGCTTTCTTT.

CDR3 in amino acids: CASNPTTSGKRYEQFF. The CDR3 region has the DNA TGTGCCAGTAATCCGACGACTAGCGGGAAGAGGTATGAGCAGTTCTTC. J is TRBJ2-1 and V is TRBV19, with 11 nucleotides matching TRBD2. Germline CDR1 LNHDA, CDR2 SQIVND (reference sequence). Trimming took 7 bases from V and 8 from J; bases not matched to a gene: 13. This CDR3 comprises 16 residues.

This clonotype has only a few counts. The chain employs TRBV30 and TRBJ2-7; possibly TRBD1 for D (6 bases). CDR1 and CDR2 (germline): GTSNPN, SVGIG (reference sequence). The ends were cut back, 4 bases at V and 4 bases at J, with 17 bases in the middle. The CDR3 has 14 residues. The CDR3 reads CAWTLAGDRYEQYF. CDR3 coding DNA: TGTGCCTGGACCTTAGCAGGGGATAGGTACGAGCAGTACTTC.

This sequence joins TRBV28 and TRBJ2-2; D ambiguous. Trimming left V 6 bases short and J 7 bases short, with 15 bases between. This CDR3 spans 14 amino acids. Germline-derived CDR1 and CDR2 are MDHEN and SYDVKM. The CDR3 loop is CASRLPGLVGELFF. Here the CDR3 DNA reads TGTGCCAGCAGGCTTCCCGGGCTTGTCGGGGAGCTGTTTTTT.

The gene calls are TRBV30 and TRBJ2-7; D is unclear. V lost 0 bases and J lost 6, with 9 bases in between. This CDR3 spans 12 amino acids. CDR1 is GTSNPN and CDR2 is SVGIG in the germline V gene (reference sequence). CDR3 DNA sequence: TGTGCCTGGAGTGTCGGGTCGAGCGAGCAGTACTTC. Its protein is CAWSVGSSEQYF.

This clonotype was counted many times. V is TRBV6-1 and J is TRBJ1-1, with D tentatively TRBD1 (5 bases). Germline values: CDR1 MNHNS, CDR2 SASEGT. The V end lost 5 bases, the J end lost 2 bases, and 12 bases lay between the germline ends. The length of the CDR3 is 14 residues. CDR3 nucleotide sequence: TGTGCCAGCAGTCCCCCTCAGGGTAACACTGAAGCTTTCTTT. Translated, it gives CASSPPQGNTEAFF.

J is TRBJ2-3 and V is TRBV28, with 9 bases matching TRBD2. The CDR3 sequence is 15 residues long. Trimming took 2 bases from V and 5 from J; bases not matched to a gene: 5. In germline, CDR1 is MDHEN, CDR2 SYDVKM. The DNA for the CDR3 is TGTGCCAGCAGTTTAGTAGCGGGGGAGAGAGATACGCAGTATTTT. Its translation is CASSLVAGERDTQYF.

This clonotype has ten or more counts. As DNA, the CDR3 is TGTGCCAGCAGTTCACATGGACTAGCGGGGACCGGGGAGCTGTTTTTT. Encoded protein: CASSSHGLAGTGELFF. The gene calls are TRBV6-1 and TRBJ2-2, with 12 bases matching TRBD2. Trimming at V came to 5 bases and at J to 5 bases, leaving 6 bases not matched to a gene. The length of the CDR3 is 16 residues. CDR1 is MNHNS, CDR2 SASEGT, per germline.

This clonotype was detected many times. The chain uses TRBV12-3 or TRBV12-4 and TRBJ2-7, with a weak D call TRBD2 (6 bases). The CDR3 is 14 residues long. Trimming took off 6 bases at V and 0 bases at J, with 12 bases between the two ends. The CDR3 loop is CASSRDWVSYEQYF. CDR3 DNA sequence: TGTGCCAGCAGCCGGGACTGGGTCTCCTACGAGCAGTACTTC.

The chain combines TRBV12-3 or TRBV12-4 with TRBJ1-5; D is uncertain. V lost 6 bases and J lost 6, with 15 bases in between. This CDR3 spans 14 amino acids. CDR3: CASSPSAGSQPQHF. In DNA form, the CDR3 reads TGTGCCAGCAGCCCTTCGGCAGGCAGTCAGCCCCAGCATTTT.

The DNA for the CDR3 is TGTGCCAGCAGCTCCAGACTAGCGGGAGGGCCTAGGTCCTACGAGCAGTACTTC. It encodes CASSSRLAGGPRSYEQYF. This sequence joins TRBV7-9 and TRBJ2-7; 14 bases align to TRBD2. The J segment lost 1 base and the V segment lost 4 bases, leaving 9 bases of the junction unmatched. Germline V gives CDR1 SEHNR, CDR2 FQNEAQ (reference sequence). This CDR3 comprises 18 residues.

CDR3 nucleotide sequence: TGTGCCAGCAGCCAGTATTCAGGGAGCCAAGAGACCCAGTACTTC. Protein sequence: CASSQYSGSQETQYF. The chain recombines TRBV28 with TRBJ2-5; the D call may be TRBD1 or TRBD2 (5 bases each). Trimming took off 6 bases at V and 1 base at J, with 15 bases between the two ends. Germline CDR1 MDHEN, CDR2 SYDVKM. The CDR3 has 15 amino acids.

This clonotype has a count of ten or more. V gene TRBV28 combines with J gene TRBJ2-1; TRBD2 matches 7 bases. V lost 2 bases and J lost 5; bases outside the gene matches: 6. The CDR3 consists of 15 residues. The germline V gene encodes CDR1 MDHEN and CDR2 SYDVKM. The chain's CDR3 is CASSLRGSFNNEQFF. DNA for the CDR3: TGTGCCAGCAGTTTACGCGGGAGTTTCAACAATGAGCAGTTCTTC.

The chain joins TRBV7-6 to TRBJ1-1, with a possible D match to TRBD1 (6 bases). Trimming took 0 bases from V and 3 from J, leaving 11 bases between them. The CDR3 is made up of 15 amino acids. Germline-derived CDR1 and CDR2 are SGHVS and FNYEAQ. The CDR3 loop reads CASSLAPRQDTEAFF. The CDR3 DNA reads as TGTGCCAGCAGCTTAGCGCCACGACAGGACACTGAAGCTTTCTTT.

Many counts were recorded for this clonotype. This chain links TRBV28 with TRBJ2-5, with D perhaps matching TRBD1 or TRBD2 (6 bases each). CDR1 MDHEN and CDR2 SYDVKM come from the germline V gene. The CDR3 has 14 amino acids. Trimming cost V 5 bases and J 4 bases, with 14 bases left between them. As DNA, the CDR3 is TGTGCCAGCAGTAATTCGGGGGCCCTAGAGACCCAGTACTTC. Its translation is CASSNSGALETQYF.